These T cell receptor beta chains were read from a single sample in a study of cytomegalovirus exposure and HLA in healthy donors. Produced via immunoSEQ multiplex PCR; TCRdb's table is partial and in-frame only. The data contain around 160,000 clones, 75% of them seen just once; the ten biggest clones take up about 7.7%. Sequenced material: PBMCs. The receptors shown here come from a woman between 40 and 55 years old in good health and CMV-seropositive. Both conserved end residues are part of each CDR3. A D gene is named only where the DNA matches it firmly. The size of a clone is reported for some rows only, either as once, few or many, or as a class for expanded clones.

clone size | CDR3 length | J gene | D gene | V gene | CDR3 DNA | CDR3 protein
. | 17 | TRBJ2-2 | TRBD2 | TRBV10-3 | TGTGCCATCAGTGAGTCCCTTGGGACTAGCGGTACCGGGGAGCTGTTTTTT | CAISESLGTSGTGELFF
few | 15 | TRBJ1-2 | TRBD1 | TRBV5-1 | TGCGCCAGCAGCCCTGGACAGGGGGCAAATATGGGCTACACCTTC | CASSPGQGANMGYTF
. | 14 | TRBJ2-5 | TRBD2 | TRBV11-2 | TGTGCCAGCAGCCTCGGGACTAATCCGGAGACCCAGTACTTC | CASSLGTNPETQYF
few | 13 | TRBJ1-3 | . | TRBV30 | TGTGCCTGGAGTGTCGGGTCTGGAAACACCATATATTTT | CAWSVGSGNTIYF
few | 14 | TRBJ2-7 | TRBD1 | TRBV19 | TGTGCCAGTAGCCTAGGGACAGGAGGCTACGAGCAGTACTTC | CASSLGTGGYEQYF
. | 14 | TRBJ1-2 | TRBD1 | TRBV4-2 | TGTGCCAGCAGCCCTGGACAGGGCTTCTATGGCTACACCTTC | CASSPGQGFYGYTF
. | 16 | TRBJ2-5 | . | TRBV5-4 | TGTGCCAGCAGTCCGGTCCAGACCAGGATTCAAGAGACCCAGTACTTC | CASSPVQTRIQETQYF
. | 14 | TRBJ1-1 | . | TRBV19 | TGTGCCAGTAGGATCCACAGGGTGGATACTGAAGCTTTCTTT | CASRIHRVDTEAFF
. | 12 | TRBJ2-5 | . | TRBV7-9 | TGTGCCAGCAGCTTTAGCGTGGAGACCCAGTACTTC | CASSFSVETQYF
. | 17 | TRBJ2-1 | TRBD1 | TRBV27 | TGTGCCAGCAGTTTATTCGGGACAGGGACGACCTACAATGAGCAGTTCTTC | CASSLFGTGTTYNEQFF
few | 13 | TRBJ1-1 | . | TRBV5-1 | TGCGCCAGCAAGAGGCAGGGGTCCCTAGAGGCTTTCTTT | CASKRQGSLEAFF
. | 15 | TRBJ1-1 | TRBD1 | TRBV18 | TGTGCCAGCTCACCCGGACAGGGGGGGAACACTGAAGCTTTCTTT | CASSPGQGGNTEAFF
. | 15 | TRBJ2-1 | . | TRBV5-6 | TGTGCCAGCAGCCTCTCGGTTAATCGTCACAATGAGCAGTTCTTC | CASSLSVNRHNEQFF
. | 17 | TRBJ2-2 | TRBD2 | TRBV4-3 | TGCGCCAGCACCCCGACTCTAGCGGGTAGGAACACCGGGGAGCTGTTTTTT | CASTPTLAGRNTGELFF
. | 14 | TRBJ2-3 | TRBD1 | TRBV2 | TGTGCCAGCAAAGGGACAGCAGGCACAGATACGCAGTATTTT | CASKGTAGTDTQYF
. | 13 | TRBJ1-2 | . | TRBV6-5 | TGTGCCAGCAGAACAGGGTCCGAGTATGGCTACACCTTC | CASRTGSEYGYTF
. | 17 | TRBJ2-3 | TRBD2 | TRBV5-1 | TGCGCCAGCAGCGAGGTTCTAGCGGGACAGCTGCCAGATACGCAGTATTTT | CASSEVLAGQLPDTQYF
. | 15 | TRBJ2-3 | . | TRBV5-6 | TGTGCCAGCAGCTTGTCGGGGGGCCTCGTAGATACGCAGTATTTT | CASSLSGGLVDTQYF
few | 11 | TRBJ1-1 | . | TRBV28 | TGTGCCAGCAGTTTGAGCACTGAAGCTTTCTTT | CASSLSTEAFF
. | 16 | TRBJ2-2 | TRBD1 | TRBV5-1 | TGCGCCAGCAGCCTCTCTACGACAGGGGGCTGGGGGGAGCTGTTTTTT | CASSLSTTGGWGELFF
. | 17 | TRBJ2-2 | TRBD1 | TRBV29-1 | TGCAGCGTTGTCTTGTCGGCCGGACAGGGCAACACCGGGGAGCTGTTTTTT | CSVVLSAGQGNTGELFF
. | 14 | TRBJ1-1 | . | TRBV9 | TGTGCCAGCAGCCAAGCGGGGGCGCACACTGAAGCTTTCTTT | CASSQAGAHTEAFF
. | 16 | TRBJ1-2 | TRBD1 | TRBV7-6 | TGTGCCAGCAGCTTAGCCCCGGGACAGGGCTACGGAGGCTACACCTTC | CASSLAPGQGYGGYTF
. | 16 | TRBJ2-7 | TRBD2 | TRBV6-5 | TGTGCCAGCAGTTCCCCCCGGACTAGAGGGTATGGCGAGCAGTACTTC | CASSSPRTRGYGEQYF
. | 18 | TRBJ2-5 | TRBD2 | TRBV9 | TGTGCCAGCAGCGTAGGGGGACTAGCGGGCTCGGGACAAGAGACCCAGTACTTC | CASSVGGLAGSGQETQYF